A selection of T cell receptor beta chains follows, all from one sample in a study of PD-L1 blockade in urothelial cancer. The method was immunoSEQ multiplex PCR; TCRdb's version includes in-frame clones alone and lacks a portion of them. The sample carries about 41,000 clones, roughly 85% recorded once. Specimen: PBMCs, collected around atezolizumab (anti-PD-L1) treatment. All receptors come from a man aged 65 to 79 with urothelial cancer. Both conserved end residues are part of each CDR3. D genes are given only for firm matches. Not every row has a clone size; where given, it reads once, few, many or a size class.

TGTGCCAGCAGCCAAGGTCAGGGGGGAACCTACGAGCAGTACTTC,CASSQGQGGTYEQYF,TRBJ2-7,15,-,TRBV14,-
TGTGCCAGCAGCCCACGGGCCAGCGGGACTTACGAGCAGTACTTC,CASSPRASGTYEQYF,TRBJ2-7,15,-,TRBV7-9,TRBD2
TGTGCCAGCAGCCCGGGACTAGCGGGAACTGAGCAGTTCTTC,CASSPGLAGTEQFF,TRBJ2-1,14,few,TRBV9,TRBD2
TGCGCCAGCAGGGTGAGGGTTGGGAATGAAAAACTGTTTTTT,CASRVRVGNEKLFF,TRBJ1-4,14,-,TRBV23-1,-
TGTGCCAGCAGCTTTCGGAGCGGGACGGGCACCGGGGAGCTGTTTTTT,CASSFRSGTGTGELFF,TRBJ2-2,16,-,TRBV5-6,TRBD2
TGTGCCAGCAGCCAGGGACAGGGATTCTCCTACAATGAGCAGTTCTTC,CASSQGQGFSYNEQFF,TRBJ2-1,16,once,TRBV14,TRBD1
TGTGCCAGCAGTGTGGACAGGCAAATGGGCTACACCTTC,CASSVDRQMGYTF,TRBJ1-2,13,-,TRBV25-1,TRBD1
TGTGCCAGCAGTTCCATACGGTCCCGGGGTGCCTACGAGCAGTACTTC,CASSSIRSRGAYEQYF,TRBJ2-7,16,-,TRBV28,-
TGTGCCAGCAGTGCTAGCGGGGCGTACACAGATACGCAGTATTTT,CASSASGAYTDTQYF,TRBJ2-3,15,-,TRBV2,TRBD2
TGTGCCAGCAGGGCGGGGGGGAAAGCTTTCTTT,CASRAGGKAFF,TRBJ1-1,11,-,TRBV2,-
TGTGCCAGCAGCTTAGCGGCGGCCACAGATACGCAGTATTTT,CASSLAAATDTQYF,TRBJ2-3,14,-,TRBV11-3,-
TGTGCCAGCAGCTTGGGTAGCGGGAGCTCCTACGAGCAGTACTTC,CASSLGSGSSYEQYF,TRBJ2-7,15,-,TRBV5-4,TRBD2
TGTGCCACCAGCAGAGATTCAGGTAACACTGAAGCTTTCTTT,CATSRDSGNTEAFF,TRBJ1-1,14,-,TRBV15,-
TGCGCCAGCAGCTTGGACACTAGCGGGAGAAGCTCCTACAATGAGCAGTTCTTC,CASSLDTSGRSSYNEQFF,TRBJ2-1,18,once,TRBV5-1,TRBD2
TGTGCCAGCAGTTTAACTACCAGGGGCGAGCAGTACTTC,CASSLTTRGEQYF,TRBJ2-7,13,-,TRBV27,-
TGTGCCAGCAGCCGACTAGCGGGAGGGGGAGATACGCAGTATTTT,CASSRLAGGGDTQYF,TRBJ2-3,15,-,TRBV7-3,TRBD2
TGTGCCAGCAGTCCGTTCAGTTTACCGGGACAGGGCTACAATGAGCAGTTCTTC,CASSPFSLPGQGYNEQFF,TRBJ2-1,18,-,TRBV4-2,TRBD1
TGTGCCAGCAGTCGTAGCGGGACTAGCGGAAACACCGGGGAGCTGTTTTTT,CASSRSGTSGNTGELFF,TRBJ2-2,17,-,TRBV9,TRBD2
TGTGCCAGCAGCCCGGGACAGGTGTCCTACAATGAGCAGTTCTTC,CASSPGQVSYNEQFF,TRBJ2-1,15,once,TRBV11-3,TRBD1
TGTGCCAGTAGTAGGGCACCGTATAGCAATCAGCCCCAGCATTTT,CASSRAPYSNQPQHF,TRBJ1-5,15,-,TRBV19,-
TGCGCCAGTTCGAGGGAAAGGGGGCAGGAGACCCAGTACTTC,CASSRERGQETQYF,TRBJ2-5,14,-,TRBV10-2,TRBD1
TGTGCCAGCACGGACAGGCGGAACACCGGGGAGCTGTTTTTT,CASTDRRNTGELFF,TRBJ2-2,14,-,TRBV6-5,TRBD1
TGTGCCAGCAGGACCCCGGGACAGGGGGAAAAACTGTTTTTT,CASRTPGQGEKLFF,TRBJ1-4,14,once,TRBV28,TRBD1
TGTGCCAGCACTGGAATCCTGGGGGGACAAGAGACCCAGTACTTC,CASTGILGGQETQYF,TRBJ2-5,15,-,TRBV27,-
TGTGCCAGCAGATCTACTGGGGGGTCCGATACGCAGTATTTT,CASRSTGGSDTQYF,TRBJ2-3,14,-,TRBV2,-
TGCAGCGTTGAACCTAGCGGTTCCTTCACAGATACGCAGTATTTT,CSVEPSGSFTDTQYF,TRBJ2-3,15,-,TRBV29-1,TRBD2
TGTGCCAGCTCACCCAGGACTAGCGGGAGTTATGAGCAGTTCTTC,CASSPRTSGSYEQFF,TRBJ2-1,15,-,TRBV18,TRBD2
TGTGCCAGCAGAAAAAGCAGGGACTCCTACGAGCAGTACTTC,CASRKSRDSYEQYF,TRBJ2-7,14,-,TRBV6-6,-
TGCAGTGCTAGCGATAGAGATACGCAGTATTTT,CSASDRDTQYF,TRBJ2-3,11,once,TRBV20-1,-
TGTGCCAGCAGCCAAGATTGGCAGATCTTAGAGACCCAGTACTTC,CASSQDWQILETQYF,TRBJ2-5,15,-,TRBV14,-
TGTGCCAGCAGCCCGGGACTAGCGGGACTAAATGAGCAGTTCTTC,CASSPGLAGLNEQFF,TRBJ2-1,15,-,TRBV11-3,TRBD2
TGTGCCAGCAGTTACCGGGGACAGGGAAACTATGGCTACACCTTC,CASSYRGQGNYGYTF,TRBJ1-2,15,-,TRBV6-5,TRBD1
TGTGCCAGCAGCTTTAGCCCTAGCGCTGAGACCCAGTACTTC,CASSFSPSAETQYF,TRBJ2-5,14,-,TRBV5-6,-
TGTGCCAGCAGTTTATTTGGGACAGGGAGGATGTACGAGCAGTACTTC,CASSLFGTGRMYEQYF,TRBJ2-7,16,-,TRBV28,TRBD1
TGTGCCATCAGCGGGACTACCTCTTCCTACGAGCAGTACTTC,CAISGTTSSYEQYF,TRBJ2-7,14,-,TRBV10-3,TRBD2
TGTGCCAGCACTGTACAACCAGGGGCTGGGGCCAACGTCCTGACTTTC,CASTVQPGAGANVLTF,TRBJ2-6,16,once,TRBV28,-
TGTGCCAGCAGCTTACATGGAGGGGACAGTGAAGCTTTCTTT,CASSLHGGDSEAFF,TRBJ1-1,14,-,TRBV7-3,TRBD1
TGTGCCAGCAGCCAAGCGGGCCCAAAGCTCGAGCAGTACTTC,CASSQAGPKLEQYF,TRBJ2-7,14,-,TRBV11-2,-
TGTGCCAGTAGTCCCGGGACTAGCGGGTTCCGCTGGGAGCAGTACTTC,CASSPGTSGFRWEQYF,TRBJ2-7,16,-,TRBV19,TRBD2
TGTGCCAGCAGTTACTCCAAAAATGAGCAGTTCTTC,CASSYSKNEQFF,TRBJ2-1,12,-,TRBV6-6,-
TGTGCCAGCAGTCCCCCAGGAGGCCCTTATGGCTACACCTTC,CASSPPGGPYGYTF,TRBJ1-2,14,-,TRBV6-5,-
TGCAGTGCGAGGACAGGCTATGGCTACACCTTC,CSARTGYGYTF,TRBJ1-2,11,-,TRBV20-1,TRBD1
TGTGCCAGCAGTGATAACGGCGGAAGGAGCTCCTACGAGCAGTACTTC,CASSDNGGRSSYEQYF,TRBJ2-7,16,-,TRBV2,-
TGTGCCAGCAGTGACCGACTTATGTGGCGCTCCTACAATGAGCAGTTCTTC,CASSDRLMWRSYNEQFF,TRBJ2-1,17,-,TRBV6-1,-
TGTGCCTGGAGTGTACTAGTCGGCACCGGGGAGCTGTTTTTT,CAWSVLVGTGELFF,TRBJ2-2,14,-,TRBV30,-
TGCGCCAGCAGCTGGGGACAGGTCCAGGCTAACTATGGCTACACCTTC,CASSWGQVQANYGYTF,TRBJ1-2,16,-,TRBV5-1,TRBD1
TGTGCCAGCAGTGCCCGACAGGGGGCGGCGACTGAAGCTTTCTTT,CASSARQGAATEAFF,TRBJ1-1,15,-,TRBV6-1,TRBD1
TGTGCCAGCAGCCTCTACTCCGACAGGGTCAATGAGCAGTTCTTC,CASSLYSDRVNEQFF,TRBJ2-1,15,-,TRBV11-2,TRBD1
TGTGCCAGCAGCCCAAGCCTGAGAGGGGGGGGCAGGGACGAGCAGTACTTC,CASSPSLRGGGRDEQYF,TRBJ2-7,17,-,TRBV9,-
TGTGCCAGCAGCGTAGGAGGGTTGGGGGAAAAACTGTTTTTT,CASSVGGLGEKLFF,TRBJ1-4,14,-,TRBV9,-
TGTGCCAGCAGACAGTACAATCAGCCCCAGCATTTT,CASRQYNQPQHF,TRBJ1-5,12,-,TRBV2,-
TGTGCCAGCAGCTCACAACTAGCGGGAGCTAACAATGAGCAGTTCTTC,CASSSQLAGANNEQFF,TRBJ2-1,16,-,TRBV5-4,TRBD2
TGTGCCAGCTCCCCTGGGACTAGCGACAAAGACGAGCAGTACTTC,CASSPGTSDKDEQYF,TRBJ2-7,15,-,TRBV18,TRBD2
TGCAGCATTCTAGCGGGAGCCTTCCTCTACAATGAGCAGTTCTTC,CSILAGAFLYNEQFF,TRBJ2-1,15,once,TRBV29-1,TRBD2